Listed below are T cell receptor beta chains from one sample, sequenced in a study of PD-1 blockade in classical Hodgkin lymphoma. The table came from immunoSEQ multiplex PCR; TCRdb's copy has only in-frame clones and leaves some out. The top ten clones hold over 15% of a sample with about 90,000 clones, about 83% of them seen once. Sequences were derived from peripheral blood mononuclear cells (PBMCs), sampled before the fourth cycle of nivolumab. The receptors were sampled from a human donor with classical Hodgkin lymphoma. Both conserved end residues are part of each CDR3.

V gene	CDR3 length	CDR3 protein
TRBV6-1	16	CASSGTPTRIHYGYTF
TRBV5-1	15	CASSLVPGLDTEAFF
TRBV6-5	16	CASSYSTGGADEKLFF
TRBV30	16	CAWSVLGGQTSYEQYF
TRBV5-1	14	CASSWGQTQETQYF
TRBV15	15	CATSRDPAAPLEQYF
TRBV10-3	15	CAISALGPSTDTQYF
TRBV10-3	13	CAISASAQETQYF
TRBV6-1	14	CASRLTQGSYGYTF
TRBV7-3	14	CASSAGTGSYEQYF
TRBV11-2	15	CASSLGPGLNTEAFF
TRBV7-9	17	CASSLSPGLADNNEQFF
TRBV29-1	15	CSVGTSGSGGDTQYF
TRBV7-2	16	CASSNLPEGAVKKLFF
TRBV2	15	CASSGGGALTGELFF
TRBV6-5	13	CASTLDSYNEQFF
TRBV2	15	CASKAGTGPYNEQFF
TRBV2	15	CASSGTSGSQEGQFF
TRBV6-5	16	CASSYVGGRGADTQYF
TRBV2	12	CASGGTSNEQFF
TRBV18	16	CASSLGLAGEGGELFF
TRBV11-2	16	CASSLALSGNTDTQYF
TRBV2	13	CASQGDGANVLTF
TRBV4-2	15	CASSVGLAGDNEQFF
TRBV9	14	CASGSGRIQNEQFF
TRBV25-1	15	CASSDSGRISNEQFF
TRBV28	16	CASSLRTGRNDYGYTF
TRBV7-2	16	CASSLGSALTSYEQYF
TRBV5-6	13	CASSLVGGGGYTF
TRBV9	15	CASSEEGASYNEQFF
TRBV19	14	CASRRDRVGNEQFF
TRBV30	17	CAWSPPLRRAVLNIQYF
TRBV27	15	CASSLSQGGTGELFF
TRBV5-1	19	CASSLGAGGAELANEKLFF
TRBV19	15	CASSQLGDSNQPQHF
TRBV10-3	14	CAISESVPFYEQYF
TRBV18	15	CASSMNSDRNYGYTF
TRBV28	11	CASSLGVVAFF
TRBV30	13	CAWSPTPEGEQFF
TRBV28	15	CASSLTGARSYEQYF
TRBV5-1	12	CASSFGGDEQYF
TRBV9	15	CASSVADGRNYEQYF
TRBV7-8	17	CASSPRVRQGNTGELFF
TRBV18	15	CASSPQAGGSYGYTF
TRBV9	16	CASSVNPRAGEHEQYF
TRBV7-2	15	CASSLISGSTDTQYF
TRBV4-1	18	CASSQEWGGLARGNEQFF
TRBV7-2	16	CASSSASTGRRSEQYF
TRBV6-6	15	CASSNTAPQGTEAFF
TRBV20-1	11	CSARTSSEQFF
TRBV27	15	CASSLLEGAKNIQYF
TRBV11-2	11	CASSPGGEQYF
TRBV5-1	14	CASSPGLAKNIQYF